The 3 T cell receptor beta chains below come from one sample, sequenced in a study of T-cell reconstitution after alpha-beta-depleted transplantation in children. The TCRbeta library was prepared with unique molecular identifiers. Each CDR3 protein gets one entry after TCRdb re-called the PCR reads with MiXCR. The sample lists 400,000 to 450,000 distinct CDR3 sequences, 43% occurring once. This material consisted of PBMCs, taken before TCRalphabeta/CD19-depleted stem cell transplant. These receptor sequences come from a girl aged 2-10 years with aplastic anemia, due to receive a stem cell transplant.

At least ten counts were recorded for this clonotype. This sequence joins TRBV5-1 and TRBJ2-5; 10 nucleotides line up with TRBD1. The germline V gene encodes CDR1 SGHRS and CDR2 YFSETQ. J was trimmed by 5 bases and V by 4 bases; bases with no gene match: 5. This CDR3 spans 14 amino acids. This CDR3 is CASSRDRGRETQYF. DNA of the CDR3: TGCGCCAGCAGCCGAGACAGGGGGCGCGAGACCCAGTACTTC.

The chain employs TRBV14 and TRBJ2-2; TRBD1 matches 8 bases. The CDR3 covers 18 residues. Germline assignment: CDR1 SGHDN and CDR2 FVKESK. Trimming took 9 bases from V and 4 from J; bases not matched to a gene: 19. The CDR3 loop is CARTPGQEPLKVTGELFF. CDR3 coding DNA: TGTGCCAGGACTCCGGGACAGGAACCCCTAAAAGTCACCGGGGAGCTGTTTTTT. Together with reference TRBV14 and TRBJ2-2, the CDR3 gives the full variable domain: EAGVTQFPSHSVIEKGQTVTLRCDPISGHDNLYWYRRVMGKEIKFLLHFVKESKQDESGMPNNRFLAERTGGTYSTLKVQPAELEDSGVYFCARTPGQEPLKVTGELFFGEGSRLTVL.

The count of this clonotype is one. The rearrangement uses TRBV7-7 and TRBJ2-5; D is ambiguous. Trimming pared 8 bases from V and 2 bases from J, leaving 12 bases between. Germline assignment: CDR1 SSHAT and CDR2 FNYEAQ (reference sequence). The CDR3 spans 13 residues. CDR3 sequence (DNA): TGTGCCAGCCCAGCAGGCCCGCAAGAGACCCAGTACTTC. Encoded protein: CASPAGPQETQYF.